This TCR beta chain was identified in a study of T-cell reconstitution after alpha-beta-depleted transplantation in children. This clonotype has a count of ten or more. For TCRbeta, the library was prepared with unique molecular identifiers. MiXCR, run by TCRdb on the PCR reads, gives a single entry per CDR3 protein. The repertoire holds a few hundred thousand distinct CDR3 sequences, with 9% to 10% as singletons. The CDR3 is 13 residues long. From germline, CDR1 is SGHDT and CDR2 YYEEEE. V lost 2 bases, J lost 3 bases, and 8 bases lay in between. The TCR comes from a human donor who donated a stem cell graft to a child with SCID. The source was PBMCs from the stem cell graft donor, collected from the stem cell graft. The chain carries TRBV5-6 and TRBJ1-2; no clear D gene. The CDR3: CASSFGQYYGYTF. In DNA form, the CDR3 reads TGTGCCAGCAGCTTCGGGCAGTACTATGGCTACACCTTC.